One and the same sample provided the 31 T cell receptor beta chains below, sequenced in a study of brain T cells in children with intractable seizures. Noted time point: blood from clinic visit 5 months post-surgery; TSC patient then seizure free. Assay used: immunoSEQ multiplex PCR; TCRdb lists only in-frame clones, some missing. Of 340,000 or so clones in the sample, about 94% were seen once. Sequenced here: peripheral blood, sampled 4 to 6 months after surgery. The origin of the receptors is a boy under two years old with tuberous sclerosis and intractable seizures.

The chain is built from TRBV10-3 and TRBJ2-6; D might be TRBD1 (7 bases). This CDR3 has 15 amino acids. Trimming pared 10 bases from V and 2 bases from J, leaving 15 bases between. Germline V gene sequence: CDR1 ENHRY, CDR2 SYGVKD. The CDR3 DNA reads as TGTGCCACCTCGACAGGGACTCCTGGGGCCAACGTCCTGACTTTC. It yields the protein CATSTGTPGANVLTF.

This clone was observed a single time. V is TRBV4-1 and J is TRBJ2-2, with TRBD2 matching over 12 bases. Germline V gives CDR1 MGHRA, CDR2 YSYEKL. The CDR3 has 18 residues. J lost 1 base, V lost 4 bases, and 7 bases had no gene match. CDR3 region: CASSPRTSGELNTGELFF. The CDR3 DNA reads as TGCGCCAGCAGCCCTAGGACTAGCGGGGAACTGAACACCGGGGAGCTGTTTTTT.

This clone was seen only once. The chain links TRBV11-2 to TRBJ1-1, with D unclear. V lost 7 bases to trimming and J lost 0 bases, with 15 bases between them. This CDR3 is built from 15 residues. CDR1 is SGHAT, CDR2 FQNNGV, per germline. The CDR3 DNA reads TGTGCCAGCACGAAAAAGAGGACCATGAACACTGAAGCTTTCTTT. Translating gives CASTKKRTMNTEAFF.

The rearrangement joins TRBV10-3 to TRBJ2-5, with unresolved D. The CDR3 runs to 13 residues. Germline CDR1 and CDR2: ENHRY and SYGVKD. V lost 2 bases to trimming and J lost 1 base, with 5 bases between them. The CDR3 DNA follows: TGTGCCATCAGTGAGGACATCCAAGAGACCCAGTACTTC. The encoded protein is CAISEDIQETQYF.

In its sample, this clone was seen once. The CDR3 protein is CASGQGSPPTEAFF. In nucleotides, the CDR3 is TGCGCCAGCGGACAGGGGTCCCCCCCGACTGAAGCTTTCTTT. V and J are TRBV10-2 and TRBJ1-1; TRBD1 aligns across 9 bases. The CDR3 consists of 14 residues. Germline trimming cut 8 bases from V and 5 bases from J; bases unmatched to any gene: 9. CDR1 is WSHSY and CDR2 is SAAADI in the germline V gene.

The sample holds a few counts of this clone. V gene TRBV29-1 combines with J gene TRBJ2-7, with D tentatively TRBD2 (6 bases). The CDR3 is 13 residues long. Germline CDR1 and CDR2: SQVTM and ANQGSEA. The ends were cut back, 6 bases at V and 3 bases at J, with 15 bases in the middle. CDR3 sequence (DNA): TGCAGCGTCCCAGGAGGGTCCCTCTACGAGCAGTACTTC. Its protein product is CSVPGGSLYEQYF.

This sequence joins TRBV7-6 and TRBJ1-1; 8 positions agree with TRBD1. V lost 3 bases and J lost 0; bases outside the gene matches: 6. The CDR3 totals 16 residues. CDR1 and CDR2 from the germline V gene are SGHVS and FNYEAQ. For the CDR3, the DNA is TGTGCCAGCAGCTTGGCCGACAGGGGCGTGAACACTGAAGCTTTCTTT. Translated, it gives CASSLADRGVNTEAFF.

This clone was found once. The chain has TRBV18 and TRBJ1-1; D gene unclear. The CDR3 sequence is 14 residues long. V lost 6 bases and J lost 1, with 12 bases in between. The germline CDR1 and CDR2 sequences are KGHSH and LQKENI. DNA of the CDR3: TGTGCCAGCTCTGCGCGCGCCTGGAACACTGAAGCTTTCTTT. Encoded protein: CASSARAWNTEAFF. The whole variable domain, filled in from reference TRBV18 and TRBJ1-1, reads NAGVMQNPRHLVRRRGQEARLRCSPMKGHSHVYWYRQLPEEGLKFMVYLQKENIIDESGMPKERFSAEFPKEGPSILRIQQVVRGDSAAYFCASSARAWNTEAFFGQGTRLTVV.

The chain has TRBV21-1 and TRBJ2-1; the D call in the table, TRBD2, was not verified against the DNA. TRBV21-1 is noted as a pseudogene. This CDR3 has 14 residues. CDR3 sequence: CASKGLAGVDEQFF. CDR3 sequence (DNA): TGTGCCAGCAAGGGACTAGCGGGAGTCGATGAGCAGTTCTTC.

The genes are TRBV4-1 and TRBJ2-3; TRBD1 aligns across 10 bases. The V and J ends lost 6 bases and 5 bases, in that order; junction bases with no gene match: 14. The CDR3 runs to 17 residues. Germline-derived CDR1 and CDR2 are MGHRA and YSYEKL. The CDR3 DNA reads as TGCGCCAGCAGTTACGGGCGGGACAGGGGAAATGGAGATACGCAGTATTTT. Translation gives CASSYGRDRGNGDTQYF.

The CDR3 nucleotides read TGTGCCAGCAGCTTACGGGAGTCCTACGAGCAGTACTTC. It translates to CASSLRESYEQYF. The V call is TRBV7-9, the J call TRBJ2-7; TRBD2 might be the D (6 bases). V shed 2 bases and J shed 1 base, with 6 bases lying between them. CDR1 is SEHNR and CDR2 is FQNEAQ in the germline V gene (reference sequence). The CDR3 covers 13 residues.

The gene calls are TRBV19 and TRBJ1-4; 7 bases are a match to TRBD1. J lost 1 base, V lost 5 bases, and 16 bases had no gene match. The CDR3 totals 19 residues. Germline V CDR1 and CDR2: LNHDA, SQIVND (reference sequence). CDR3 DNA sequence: TGTGCCAGTAGTCTCGAAACCTACAGGGGAGTAGGAACTAATGAAAAACTGTTTTTT. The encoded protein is CASSLETYRGVGTNEKLFF.

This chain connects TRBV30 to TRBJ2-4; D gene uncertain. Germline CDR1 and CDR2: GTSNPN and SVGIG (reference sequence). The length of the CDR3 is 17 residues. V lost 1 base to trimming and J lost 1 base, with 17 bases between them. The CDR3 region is CAWSATGRLMAKNIQYF. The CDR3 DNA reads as TGTGCCTGGAGTGCGACCGGACGGTTGATGGCCAAAAACATTCAGTACTTC.

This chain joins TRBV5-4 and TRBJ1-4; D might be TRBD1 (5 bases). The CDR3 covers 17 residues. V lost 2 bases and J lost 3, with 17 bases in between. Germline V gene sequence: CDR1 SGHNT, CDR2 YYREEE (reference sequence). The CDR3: CASSFGRAGGANEKLFF. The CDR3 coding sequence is TGTGCCAGCAGCTTCGGAAGGGCCGGGGGAGCTAATGAAAAACTGTTTTTT. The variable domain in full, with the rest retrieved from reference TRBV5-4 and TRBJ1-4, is ETGVTQSPTHLIKTRGQQVTLRCSSQSGHNTVSWYQQALGQGPQFIFQYYREEENGRGNFPPRFSGLQFPNYSSELNVNALELDDSALYLCASSFGRAGGANEKLFFGSGTQLSVL.

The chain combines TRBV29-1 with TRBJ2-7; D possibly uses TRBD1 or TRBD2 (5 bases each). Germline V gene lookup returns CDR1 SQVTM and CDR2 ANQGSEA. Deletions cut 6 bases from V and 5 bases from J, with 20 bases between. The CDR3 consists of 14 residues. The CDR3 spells CSVQRDPLAHEQYF. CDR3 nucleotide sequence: TGCAGCGTCCAACGGGACCCCCTGGCCCACGAGCAGTACTTC.

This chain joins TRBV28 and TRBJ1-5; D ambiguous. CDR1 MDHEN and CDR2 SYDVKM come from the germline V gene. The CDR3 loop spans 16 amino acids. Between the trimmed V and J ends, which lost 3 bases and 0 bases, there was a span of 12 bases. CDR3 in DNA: TGTGCCAGCAGTTTGGTATCTTCTTATAGCAATCAGCCCCAGCATTTT. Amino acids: CASSLVSSYSNQPQHF.

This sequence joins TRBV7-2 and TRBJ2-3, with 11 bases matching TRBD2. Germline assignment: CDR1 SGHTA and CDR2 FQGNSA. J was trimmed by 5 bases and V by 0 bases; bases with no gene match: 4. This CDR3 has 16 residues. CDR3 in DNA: TGTGCCAGCAGCTTAGCTAGCGGGGGGGATGTAGATACGCAGTATTTT. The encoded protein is CASSLASGGDVDTQYF.

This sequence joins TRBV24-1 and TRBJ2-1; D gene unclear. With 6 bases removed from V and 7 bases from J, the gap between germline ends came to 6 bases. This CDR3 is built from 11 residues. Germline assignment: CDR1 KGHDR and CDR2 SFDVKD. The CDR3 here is CATSLGNEQFF. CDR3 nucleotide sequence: TGTGCCACCAGTCTGGGGAATGAGCAGTTCTTC.

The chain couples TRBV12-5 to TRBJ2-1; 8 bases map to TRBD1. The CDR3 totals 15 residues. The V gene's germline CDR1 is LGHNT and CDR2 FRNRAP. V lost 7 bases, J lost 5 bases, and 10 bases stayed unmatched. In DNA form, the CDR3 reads TGTGCTAGTGCAGGGGGCGAAGTTGTAGACAATGAGCAGTTCTTC. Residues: CASAGGEVVDNEQFF.

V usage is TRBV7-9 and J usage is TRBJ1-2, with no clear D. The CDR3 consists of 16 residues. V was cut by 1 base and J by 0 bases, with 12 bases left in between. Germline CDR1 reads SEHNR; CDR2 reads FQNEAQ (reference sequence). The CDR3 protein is CASSLGAQAANYGYTF. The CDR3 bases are TGTGCCAGCAGCTTAGGCGCCCAGGCCGCTAACTATGGCTACACCTTC.

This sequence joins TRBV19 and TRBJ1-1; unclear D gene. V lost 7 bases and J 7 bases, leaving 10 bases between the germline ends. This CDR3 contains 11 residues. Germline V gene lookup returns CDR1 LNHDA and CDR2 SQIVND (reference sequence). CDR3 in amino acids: CASMGQIEAFF. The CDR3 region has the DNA TGTGCCAGTATGGGTCAGATTGAAGCTTTCTTT. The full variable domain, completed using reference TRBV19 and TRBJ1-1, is DGGITQSPKYLFRKEGQNVTLSCEQNLNHDAMYWYRQDPGQGLRLIYYSQIVNDFQKGDIAEGYSVSREKKESFPLTVTSAQKNPTAFYLCASMGQIEAFFGQGTRLTVV.

CDR3 DNA sequence: TGTGCCTGGAAGTTCGGACTAGGGGCCTACGAGCAGTACTTC. Residues: CAWKFGLGAYEQYF. The chain joins TRBV30 to TRBJ2-7; 7 positions agree with TRBD2. CDR3 length: 14 residues. The germline V gene has CDR1 GTSNPN and CDR2 SVGIG (reference sequence). V trimming: 4 bases; J trimming: 2 bases; junction bases outside the gene matches: 8. Complete variable domain (other parts from reference TRBV30 and TRBJ2-7): SQTIHQWPATLVQPVGSPLSLECTVEGTSNPNLYWYRQAAGRGLQLLFYSVGIGQISSEVPQNLSASRPQDRQFILSSKKLLLSDSGFYLCAWKFGLGAYEQYFGPGTRLTVT.

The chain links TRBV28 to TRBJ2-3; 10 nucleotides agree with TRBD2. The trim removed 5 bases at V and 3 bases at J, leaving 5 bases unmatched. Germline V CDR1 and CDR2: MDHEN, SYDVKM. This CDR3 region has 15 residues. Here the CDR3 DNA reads TGTGCCAGCAGTCCCGGGACTAGCGTAACAGATACGCAGTATTTT. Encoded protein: CASSPGTSVTDTQYF. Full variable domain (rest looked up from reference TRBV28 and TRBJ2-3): DVKVTQSSRYLVKRTGEKVFLECVQDMDHENMFWYRQDPGLGLRLIYFSYDVKMKEKGDIPEGYSVSREKKERFSLILESASTNQTSMYLCASSPGTSVTDTQYFGPGTRLTVL.

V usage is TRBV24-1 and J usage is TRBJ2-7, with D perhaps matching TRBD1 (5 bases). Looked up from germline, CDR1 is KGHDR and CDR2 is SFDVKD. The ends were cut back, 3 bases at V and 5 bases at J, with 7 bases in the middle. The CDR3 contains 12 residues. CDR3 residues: CATSDTRDEQYF. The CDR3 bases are TGTGCCACCAGTGATACCAGGGACGAGCAGTACTTC.

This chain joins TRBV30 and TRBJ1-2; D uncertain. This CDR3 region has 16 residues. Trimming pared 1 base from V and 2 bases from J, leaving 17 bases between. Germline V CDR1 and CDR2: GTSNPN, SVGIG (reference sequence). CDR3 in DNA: TGTGCCTGGAGTGGCCTCTTTCAGCCAAAGAACTATGGCTACACCTTC. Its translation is CAWSGLFQPKNYGYTF.

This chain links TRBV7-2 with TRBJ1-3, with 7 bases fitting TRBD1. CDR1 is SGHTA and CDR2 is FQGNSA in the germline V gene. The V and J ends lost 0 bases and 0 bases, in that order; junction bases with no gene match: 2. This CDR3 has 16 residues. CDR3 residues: CASSLARGTSGNTIYF. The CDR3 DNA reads TGTGCCAGCAGCTTAGCCAGGGGGACCTCTGGAAACACCATATATTTT.

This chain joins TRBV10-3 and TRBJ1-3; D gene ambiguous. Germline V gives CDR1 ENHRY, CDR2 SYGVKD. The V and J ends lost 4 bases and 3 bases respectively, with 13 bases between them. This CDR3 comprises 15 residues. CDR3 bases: TGTGCCATCAGTGTTGCTAGGGCAGATGGAAACACCATATATTTT. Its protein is CAISVARADGNTIYF.

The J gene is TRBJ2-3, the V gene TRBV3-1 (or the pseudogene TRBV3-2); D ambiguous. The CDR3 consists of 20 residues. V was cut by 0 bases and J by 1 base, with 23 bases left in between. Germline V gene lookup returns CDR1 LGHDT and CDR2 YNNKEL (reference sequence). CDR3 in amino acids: CASSQDKSPGLLSRTDTQYF. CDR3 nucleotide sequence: TGTGCCAGCAGCCAAGATAAATCCCCGGGCCTACTCTCCCGCACAGATACGCAGTATTTT.

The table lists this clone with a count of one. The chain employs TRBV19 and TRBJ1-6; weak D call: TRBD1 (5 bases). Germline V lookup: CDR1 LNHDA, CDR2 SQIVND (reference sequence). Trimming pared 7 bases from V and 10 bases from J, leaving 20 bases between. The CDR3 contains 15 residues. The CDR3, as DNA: TGTGCCAGTACCTCCCTGAGGGGCAGTGGGTCACCCCTCCACTTT. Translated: CASTSLRGSGSPLHF.

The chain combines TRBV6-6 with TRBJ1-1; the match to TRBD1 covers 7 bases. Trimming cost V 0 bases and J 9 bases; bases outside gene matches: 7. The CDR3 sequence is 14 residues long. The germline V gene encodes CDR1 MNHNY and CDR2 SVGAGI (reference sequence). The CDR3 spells CASSYSLTGFKAFF. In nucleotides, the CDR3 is TGTGCCAGCAGTTACTCCCTGACAGGGTTCAAAGCTTTCTTT.

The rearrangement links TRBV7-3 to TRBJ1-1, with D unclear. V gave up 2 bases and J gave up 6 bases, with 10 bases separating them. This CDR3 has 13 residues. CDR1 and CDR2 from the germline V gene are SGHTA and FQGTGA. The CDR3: CASSLRGFAEAFF. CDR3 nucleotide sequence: TGTGCCAGCAGCTTACGGGGATTCGCTGAAGCTTTCTTT.